This T cell receptor beta chain is from a study of T cells after somatic rescue of genetic block. Here immunoSEQ multiplex PCR was the method, and the copy in TCRdb shows in-frame clones only, minus some. This table holds about 110,000 clones, 75% to 95% found once. Germline lookup yields CDR1 LNHDA and CDR2 SQIVND (reference sequence). This CDR3 has 14 amino acids. V shed 9 bases, J shed 7 bases, and the junction held 8 bases outside the gene matches. The receptor was isolated from a woman aged 18-30 years. The chain recombines TRBV19 with TRBJ2-3; 12 bases agree with TRBD2. The sequenced sample was peripheral blood mononuclear cells (PBMCs). The CDR3 bases are TGTGCCAGCAGCACTAGCGGGGGGACCTATACGCAGTATTTT. It is translated as CASSTSGGTYTQYF.